Reported below is one T cell receptor beta chain. This clone occurred a few times. What antigen it recognizes has not been identified. No clone much larger than this one lies a single base away; base qualities are absent. The same CDR3 also results from other DNA sequences found in this sample. The sample is drawn from a study of tumor T cells in aggressive B-cell lymphoma (dated by TCRdb to between 2016 and 2019). Library prep was done by the immunoSEQ multiplex PCR assay. Imported from immuneACCESS, the table was reduced by TCRdb to in-frame sequences with V and J called. These copies leave out some clones; in studies compared against another copy, an unresolved V gene accounts for under half, and the cause of the remainder is not known. This sample gives about 940 clones in total; around 77% of them show up just once. The ten largest make up about 16% of the sample. From the germline V gene, CDR1 is ENHRY and CDR2 is SYGVKD. The CDR3 starts with the cysteine, ends with the phenylalanine, and has 14 residues. The kept DNA is CDR3 alone, 42 bases in frame from the first base. A distance of 10 bases separates the germline ends of V and J, which lose 6 bases and 4 bases respectively.

The receptor chain draws on TRBV10-3 and TRBJ1-6, with the D gene call left open. The sequencing sample was made of tumor tissue. The TCR was taken from an adult with diffuse large B cell lymphoma. Some clones in this sample may be carry-over from other donors' samples. This receptor has the CDR3 CAISEREYNSPLHF. The nucleotide sequence is given as TGTGCCATCAGCGAACGGGAGTATAATTCACCCCTCCACTTT.